Listed below are T cell receptor beta chains from one sample, sequenced in a study of radiotherapy plus CTLA-4 blockade in lung cancer. Profiling relied on immunoSEQ multiplex PCR, and the TCRdb table lists in-frame clones only, not all of them. The profile shows 50,000 to 70,000 clones, around 80% of them singletons. Sequencing used peripheral blood, obtained from a patient treated with radiotherapy plus ipilimumab. The receptors shown here come from a human donor with non-small cell lung cancer who had a partial response to radiotherapy plus ipilimumab. Both conserved end residues are part of each CDR3. A D gene is named only where the DNA matches it firmly. Size values are once, few and many counts, or a class for expanded clones, and some rows have none.

V gene: TRBV27; J gene: TRBJ1-2; clone size: -; D gene: TRBD1; CDR3 DNA: TGTGCCAGCAGTTTTTCTCACCTCGGACAGGGGGGACCTAACTATGGCTACACCTTC; CDR3 protein: CASSFSHLGQGGPNYGYTF
V gene: TRBV4-3; J gene: TRBJ2-1; clone size: -; D gene: -; CDR3 DNA: TGCGCCAGCAGCCAAGATCACGGAGGGTTAAATGAGCAGTTCTTC; CDR3 protein: CASSQDHGGLNEQFF
V gene: TRBV5-1; J gene: TRBJ1-2; clone size: few; D gene: -; CDR3 DNA: TGCGCCAGCAGCTTGGAGCGGGGTTCTAACTATGGCTACACCTTC; CDR3 protein: CASSLERGSNYGYTF
V gene: TRBV5-1; J gene: TRBJ2-3; clone size: -; D gene: TRBD2; CDR3 DNA: TGCGCCAGCAGCTTGGAGAGTTCGGCTAGCGGGGATACGCAGTATTTT; CDR3 protein: CASSLESSASGDTQYF
V gene: TRBV6-5; J gene: TRBJ1-1; clone size: -; D gene: TRBD1; CDR3 DNA: TGTGCCAGCAGCGGGAACGACAGGGCCACTGAAGCTTTCTTT; CDR3 protein: CASSGNDRATEAFF
V gene: TRBV2; J gene: TRBJ2-3; clone size: -; D gene: -; CDR3 DNA: TGTGCCAGCAGTGAACCCCCAGTCACAGATACGCAGTATTTT; CDR3 protein: CASSEPPVTDTQYF
V gene: TRBV6-5; J gene: TRBJ1-2; clone size: -; D gene: TRBD1; CDR3 DNA: TGTGCCAGCAGTAAGGACAGGGCCCTATATGCGGGCTACACCTTC; CDR3 protein: CASSKDRALYAGYTF
V gene: TRBV7-8; J gene: TRBJ2-3; clone size: -; D gene: TRBD1; CDR3 DNA: TGTGCCAGCAGCTTAGTACAGGGGGCTCCCACACTTAGCACAGATACGCAGTATTTT; CDR3 protein: CASSLVQGAPTLSTDTQYF
V gene: TRBV9; J gene: TRBJ2-3; clone size: -; D gene: TRBD1; CDR3 DNA: TGTGCCAGCAGCGTGCAGGACAGGAACCCTAGCAGGGCTACGCAGTATTTT; CDR3 protein: CASSVQDRNPSRATQYF
V gene: TRBV5-1; J gene: TRBJ2-3; clone size: -; D gene: TRBD2; CDR3 DNA: TGCGCCAGCAGCTGGGAGGGGAAGAGCACAGATACGCAGTATTTT; CDR3 protein: CASSWEGKSTDTQYF
V gene: TRBV7-8; J gene: TRBJ1-1; clone size: -; D gene: -; CDR3 DNA: TGTGCCAGCAGCTTACGTGAGAGCAACACTGAAGCTTTCTTT; CDR3 protein: CASSLRESNTEAFF
V gene: TRBV5-5; J gene: TRBJ2-7; clone size: -; D gene: -; CDR3 DNA: TGTGCCAGCAGCCCCTTCAACATGGGGGGTTGGGACGAGCAGTACTTC; CDR3 protein: CASSPFNMGGWDEQYF
V gene: TRBV7-8; J gene: TRBJ2-7; clone size: few; D gene: TRBD2; CDR3 DNA: TGTGCCAGCAGCTTAGCACTAGCGGGGGGTTTTGAGCAGTACTTC; CDR3 protein: CASSLALAGGFEQYF
V gene: TRBV7-2; J gene: TRBJ2-7; clone size: -; D gene: TRBD1; CDR3 DNA: TGTGCCAGCAGCTTCCGAGGACAGGGAGGCTCCTACGAGCAGTACTTC; CDR3 protein: CASSFRGQGGSYEQYF
V gene: TRBV25-1; J gene: TRBJ1-1; clone size: -; D gene: TRBD1; CDR3 DNA: TGTGCCAGCAGGCCACAGGGGGGACGCACTGAAGCTTTCTTT; CDR3 protein: CASRPQGGRTEAFF